These 21 T cell receptor beta chains were sequenced from one sample in a study of shared clonotypes between healthy human individuals. Profiling relied on immunoSEQ multiplex PCR, and the TCRdb table lists in-frame clones only, not all of them. The data show millions of clones, approximately 90% seen once. The source material was naive CD4+ T cells sorted from blood. Regarding subset: CD45RA+ positively selected. All receptors derive from a man between 18 and 29 years old in good health.

The chain links TRBV18 to TRBJ1-2; 7 bases match TRBD1. V shed 5 bases, J shed 6 bases, and the junction held 9 bases outside the gene matches. The CDR3 has 14 residues. CDR1 and CDR2 from the germline V gene are KGHSH and LQKENI. CDR3 in amino acids: CASSATTGPDGYTF. The CDR3 bases are TGTGCCAGCTCAGCTACGACAGGGCCTGATGGCTACACCTTC.

The CDR3 region is CASSLLRGSYNEQFF. The CDR3 nucleotides read TGTGCCAGCAGTTTATTGCGGGGGTCCTACAATGAGCAGTTCTTC. The chain combines TRBV28 with TRBJ2-1, with 7 bases aligning to TRBD2. Germline V gene data show CDR1 as MDHEN and CDR2 as SYDVKM. Trimming at V came to 1 base and at J to 1 base, leaving 1 base not matched to a gene. CDR3 length: 15 residues.

Comment on this clone: The sample contains more than one DNA sequence encoding this CDR3. V usage is TRBV29-1 and J usage is TRBJ1-1; a weak D match, TRBD1 (5 bases). The V end lost 4 bases, the J end lost 0 bases, and 12 bases lay between the germline ends. Germline-derived CDR1 and CDR2 are SQVTM and ANQGSEA. The CDR3 consists of 14 residues. The CDR3 sequence is CSVGGGTLNTEAFF. CDR3 nucleotide sequence: TGCAGCGTTGGGGGGGGTACTTTGAACACTGAAGCTTTCTTT.

In this sample, this clone turned up a few times. The chain joins TRBV29-1 to TRBJ1-5; D is unclear. Trimming cost V 8 bases and J 9 bases, with 20 bases left between them. Germline CDR1 SQVTM, CDR2 ANQGSEA. The CDR3 spans 13 residues. This CDR3 reads CSPPSRVWRPQHF. The CDR3, as DNA: TGCAGCCCTCCTTCGAGGGTCTGGAGGCCCCAGCATTTT.

The DNA for the CDR3 is TGTGCCAGCAGTTTAAGGCAGTTTGATAGCAATCAGCCCCAGCATTTT. Amino acid sequence: CASSLRQFDSNQPQHF. J is TRBJ1-5 and V is TRBV28; D gene uncertain. From germline, CDR1 is MDHEN and CDR2 SYDVKM. The CDR3 consists of 16 residues. V lost 2 bases to trimming and J lost 0 bases, with 11 bases between them.

This clone appeared a few times. The chain employs TRBV5-4 and TRBJ2-7, with 7 bases that match TRBD1. The V gene's germline CDR1 is SGHNT and CDR2 YYREEE (reference sequence). The CDR3 consists of 14 residues. V dropped 4 bases and J dropped 2; count of bases not matched to a gene: 6. The CDR3 protein is CASSARDRAYEQYF. The CDR3 bases are TGTGCCAGCAGCGCCCGGGACAGAGCCTACGAGCAGTACTTC.

This clone was seen only once. The chain employs TRBV28 and TRBJ2-7, with 7 positions matching TRBD1. J gave up 5 bases and V 1 base, and 8 bases lay outside the gene matches. The germline V gene encodes CDR1 MDHEN and CDR2 SYDVKM. This CDR3 has 15 amino acids. In DNA, the CDR3 is TGTGCCAGCAGTTTATATGTAGGGGGCCGTAACGAGCAGTACTTC. It is translated as CASSLYVGGRNEQYF.

The chain couples TRBV30 to TRBJ2-5, with TRBD2 matching 7 bases. CDR1 and CDR2 (germline): GTSNPN, SVGIG (reference sequence). With 1 base clipped from V and 9 bases from J, the junction kept 8 bases outside the gene matches. The length of the CDR3 is 13 residues. The CDR3 nucleotides read TGTGCCTGGAGTGGGGAGGGGCCTGGGGCCCAGTACTTC. Translation: CAWSGEGPGAQYF.

The rearrangement joins TRBV28 to TRBJ1-2; a weak D match, TRBD1 (5 bases). CDR3 size: 14 residues. V dropped 7 bases and J dropped 2 bases, with 14 bases sitting between them. Per germline, CDR1 MDHEN and CDR2 SYDVKM. CDR3: CASNRDGPNYGYTF. As DNA, the CDR3 is TGTGCCAGCAACCGGGACGGACCCAACTATGGCTACACCTTC.

The rearrangement uses TRBV5-1 and TRBJ2-5, with D possibly matching TRBD2 (5 bases). The CDR3 has 14 residues. Germline V lookup: CDR1 SGHRS, CDR2 YFSETQ. The V and J ends lost 3 bases and 3 bases respectively, with 12 bases between them. The CDR3: CASSWRSSEETQYF. The CDR3 DNA sequence: TGCGCCAGCAGCTGGAGGTCTTCAGAAGAGACCCAGTACTTC.

V and J are TRBV29-1 and TRBJ1-1; 8 nucleotides align to TRBD1. Germline V gives CDR1 SQVTM, CDR2 ANQGSEA. The junction had 3 bases not matched to a gene; V was cut back by 3 bases and J by 6 bases. The CDR3 extends over 12 amino acids. The CDR3 here is CSVDGQGAEAFF. The DNA of the CDR3 is TGCAGCGTTGACGGACAGGGCGCTGAAGCTTTCTTT. The whole variable domain, remainder taken from reference TRBV29-1 and TRBJ1-1, is SAVISQKPSRDICQRGTSLTIQCQVDSQVTMMFWYRQQPGQSLTLIATANQGSEATYESGFVIDKFPISRPNLTFSTLTVSNMSPEDSSIYLCSVDGQGAEAFFGQGTRLTVV.

The chain has TRBV5-1 and TRBJ2-7; TRBD2 matches at 8 bases. Germline values: CDR1 SGHRS, CDR2 YFSETQ. J gave up 5 bases and V 7 bases, and 14 bases lay outside the gene matches. There are 15 residues in the CDR3. CDR3 sequence reads: CASDHSGGAPNEQYF. The CDR3 DNA reads TGCGCCAGCGACCATTCCGGGGGGGCTCCCAACGAGCAGTACTTC.

The chain links TRBV2 to TRBJ1-5, with D maybe TRBD1 (5 bases). Trimming pared 6 bases from V and 3 bases from J, leaving 15 bases between. CDR1 is SNHLY and CDR2 is FYNNEI in the germline V gene. The CDR3 is 15 amino acids. The CDR3 sequence: CASSGGNSANQPQHF. Written as DNA, the CDR3 is TGTGCCAGCAGCGGGGGGAACAGTGCCAATCAGCCCCAGCATTTT.

V usage is TRBV7-7 and J usage is TRBJ1-4; no clear D. Germline CDR1 reads SSHAT; CDR2 reads FNYEAQ (reference sequence). Trimming stripped 11 bases from V and 4 bases from J, with 17 bases between. This CDR3 region has 14 residues. The CDR3, as DNA: TGTGCCGTCAAACAAACAGACCGTAATGAAAAACTGTTTTTT. Translation gives CAVKQTDRNEKLFF. The variable domain in full, with the rest retrieved from reference TRBV7-7 and TRBJ1-4, is GAGVSQSPRYKVTKRGQDVTLRCDPISSHATLYWYQQALGQGPEFLTYFNYEAQPDKSGLPSDRFSAERPEGSISTLTIQRTEQRDSAMYRCAVKQTDRNEKLFFGSGTQLSVL.

The chain links TRBV4-3 to TRBJ2-3; 7 bases are a match to TRBD2. In germline, CDR1 is LGHNA, CDR2 YSLEER. The CDR3 loop spans 14 amino acids. The ends lost 6 bases at V and 3 bases at J; junction bases unmatched: 6. The CDR3 protein is CASSRLAGTDTQYF. The CDR3 nucleotides read TGCGCCAGCAGTCGACTAGCCGGGACAGATACGCAGTATTTT.

On this clone itself: The sample contains more than one DNA sequence encoding this CDR3. The genes are TRBV13 and TRBJ2-7; D assignment may be TRBD1 or TRBD2 (5 bases each). Germline V lookup: CDR1 PRHDT, CDR2 FYEKMQ (reference sequence). This CDR3 region has 15 residues. V dropped 0 bases and J dropped 0 bases, with 9 bases sitting between them. The CDR3 loop is CASSLGGGSSYEQYF. The CDR3 nucleotides read TGTGCCAGCAGCTTAGGTGGGGGAAGCTCCTACGAGCAGTACTTC.

V gene TRBV2 combines with J gene TRBJ1-5; D is possibly TRBD1 (5 bases). The length of the CDR3 is 14 residues. V lost 4 bases to trimming and J lost 3 bases, with 10 bases between them. Germline V gene lookup returns CDR1 SNHLY and CDR2 FYNNEI. CDR3 nucleotide sequence: TGTGCCAGCAGTGGACAGTCGGCCAATCAGCCCCAGCATTTT. This gives the protein CASSGQSANQPQHF.

As to this clone: An end of the junction does not agree with germline; a read error may underlie this. The gene calls are TRBV30 and TRBJ2-5; the D is unclear. This CDR3 comprises 13 residues. The germline V gene encodes CDR1 GTSNPN and CDR2 SVGIG (reference sequence). For the CDR3, the DNA is TGTGCCCGGAGTGTAAATAACCAAGAGACCCAGTACTTC. It is translated as CARSVNNQETQYF.

V gene TRBV7-9 combines with J gene TRBJ2-7; weak D call: TRBD1 (6 bases). From germline, CDR1 is SEHNR and CDR2 FQNEAQ (reference sequence). Trimming took off 4 bases at V and 3 bases at J, with 19 bases between the two ends. This CDR3 spans 16 amino acids. The CDR3 sequence is CASSSLGGPPHYEQYF. CDR3 coding DNA: TGTGCCAGCAGCTCCTTAGGGGGACCCCCCCACTACGAGCAGTACTTC.

The gene calls are TRBV5-1 and TRBJ1-1; D remains unclear. CDR3 size: 14 residues. Germline V gene sequence: CDR1 SGHRS, CDR2 YFSETQ. V was pared by 2 bases and J by 4 bases, with 12 bases between. The CDR3 loop is CASSFNDRGTEAFF. As DNA, the CDR3 is TGCGCCAGCAGCTTCAACGACCGGGGCACTGAAGCTTTCTTT.

Comments on this clone: The sample holds other DNA sequences that translate to the same CDR3. V gene TRBV29-1 combines with J gene TRBJ2-2; 10 bases map to TRBD1. The CDR3 totals 13 residues. V was pared by 4 bases and J by 4 bases, with 0 bases of the junction left unmatched. Germline CDR1 SQVTM, CDR2 ANQGSEA. CDR3 amino acids: CSVGTGGTGELFF. In nucleotides, the CDR3 is TGCAGCGTTGGGACAGGGGGCACCGGGGAGCTGTTTTTT.